One and the same sample provided the 30 T cell receptor beta chains below, sequenced in a study of blood T cell repertoires in COVID-19 (dated by TCRdb to 2020 to 2022). The library was generated by the immunoSEQ multiplex PCR assay. In its TCRdb copy, this immuneACCESS table keeps in-frame sequences only and misses some clones. Where compared with another copy, unresolved V genes explain less than half of these, and the others have no known cause. The sample contains 250,000 to 300,000 clones, about 90% of them found a single time. Of the sample, 1.9% is held by the ten largest clones. Sequencing input: PBMCs or T cells enriched from blood (not recorded which). These receptors all come from a woman aged 55-69 years who had recovered from COVID-19.

This clone was detected a few times. The V gene is TRBV11-2, the J gene TRBJ1-2; D is undetermined. The germline gives CDR1 SGHAT, CDR2 FQNNGV. The CDR3 is made up of 15 amino acids. V was cut by 5 bases and J by 4 bases, with 17 bases left in between. CDR3 in DNA: TGTGCCAGCAGCAATACCCGCGGTCTTAGCTATGGCTACACCTTC. Amino acid sequence: CASSNTRGLSYGYTF.

The chain joins TRBV28 to TRBJ1-2, with a weak D call TRBD1 (6 bases). Germline V lookup: CDR1 MDHEN, CDR2 SYDVKM. V was cut by 4 bases and J by 2 bases, with 17 bases left in between. This CDR3 region has 16 residues. The CDR3 protein is CASSSGRGLVNYGYTF. CDR3 DNA: TGTGCCAGCAGTTCGGGCAGGGGCTTAGTAAACTATGGCTACACCTTC.

The gene calls are TRBV2 and TRBJ1-5, with TRBD1 matching over 7 bases. There are 15 residues in the CDR3. J was trimmed by 6 bases and V by 10 bases; bases with no gene match: 15. Germline V CDR1 and CDR2: SNHLY, FYNNEI. The CDR3 DNA reads TGTGCCACCTCCTTCGACAGGGCCGGCGGTCAGCCCCAGCATTTT. Translating gives CATSFDRAGGQPQHF.

The rearrangement links TRBV7-9 to TRBJ1-6; the D is unclear. V was cut by 2 bases and J by 7 bases, with 6 bases left in between. This CDR3 region has 13 residues. Germline V gene sequence: CDR1 SEHNR, CDR2 FQNEAQ (reference sequence). The CDR3 is CASSLQENSPLHF. The CDR3, as DNA: TGTGCCAGCAGCTTACAGGAAAATTCACCCCTCCACTTT.

This chain joins TRBV24-1 and TRBJ1-1, with D perhaps matching TRBD1 (6 bases). V gave up 3 bases and J gave up 4 bases, with 14 bases separating them. This CDR3 is built from 15 residues. The germline gives CDR1 KGHDR, CDR2 SFDVKD. This chain's CDR3 is CATSDPRRGATEAFF. CDR3 bases: TGTGCCACCAGTGATCCACGCAGGGGAGCCACTGAAGCTTTCTTT.

The genes are TRBV7-8 and TRBJ2-5, with D possibly TRBD1 on 6 matching bases. The CDR3 length is 13 residues. The ends were cut back, 6 bases at V and 5 bases at J, with 13 bases in the middle. Germline CDR1 is SGHVS and CDR2 is FQNEAQ. The CDR3 region has the DNA TGTGCCAGCAGGCAGGGGAGTTGGGAGACCCAGTACTTC. It translates to CASRQGSWETQYF.

In regard to this clone: Other DNA sequences in this specimen translate into the identical CDR3. The chain's CDR3 is CASSLTGYEQYF. CDR3 bases: TGTGCCAGCAGTTTAACAGGCTACGAGCAGTACTTC. This chain links TRBV28 with TRBJ2-7; D is possibly TRBD1 (5 bases). CDR3 size: 12 residues. Germline V gives CDR1 MDHEN, CDR2 SYDVKM. Trimming shortened V by 2 bases and J by 3 bases, and 5 bases separated the two germline ends.

The gene calls are TRBV5-4 and TRBJ1-5; D gene uncertain. Germline CDR1 reads SGHNT; CDR2 reads YYREEE (reference sequence). V lost 2 bases and J lost 0, with 9 bases in between. CDR3 length: 15 amino acids. In nucleotides, the CDR3 is TGTGCCAGCAGCTTAGACGGGGATAGCAATCAGCCCCAGCATTTT. Protein sequence: CASSLDGDSNQPQHF.

The chain has TRBV10-2 and TRBJ2-7, with 9 bases identical to TRBD1. Trimming at V came to 3 bases and at J to 3 bases, leaving 6 bases not matched to a gene. In germline, CDR1 is WSHSY, CDR2 SAAADI. This CDR3 has 15 amino acids. CDR3 coding DNA: TGCGCCAGCAGTGACCCTGGGACAGGGAACTACGAGCAGTACTTC. Translating it yields CASSDPGTGNYEQYF.

V is TRBV13 and J is TRBJ2-3, with 10 positions matching TRBD2. The CDR3 has 17 residues. Germline CDR1 PRHDT, CDR2 FYEKMQ (reference sequence). The ends lost 3 bases at V and 2 bases at J; junction bases unmatched: 8. The CDR3: CASSLGLAGAITDTQYF. CDR3 sequence (DNA): TGTGCCAGCAGCTTGGGTCTAGCGGGGGCCATCACAGATACGCAGTATTTT.

V usage is TRBV19 and J usage is TRBJ2-1; 10 bases match TRBD2. Trimming removed 6 bases from V and 6 bases from J; junction bases left unmatched: 8. The CDR3 is made up of 15 amino acids. Germline V CDR1 and CDR2: LNHDA, SQIVND (reference sequence). CDR3 in amino acids: CASSLGLAASNEQFF. Written as DNA, the CDR3 is TGTGCCAGTAGCCTCGGACTAGCGGCCAGCAATGAGCAGTTCTTC.

The V and J genes are TRBV7-9 and TRBJ2-7; D is perhaps TRBD1 (6 bases). CDR1 SEHNR and CDR2 FQNEAQ come from the germline V gene (reference sequence). There are 13 residues in the CDR3. V was clipped by 5 bases and J by 7 bases, with 15 bases between them. The CDR3, as DNA: TGTGCCAGCAGCGAAACTCAGGGGAATGAGCAGTACTTC. This gives the protein CASSETQGNEQYF. Complete variable domain (other parts from reference TRBV7-9 and TRBJ2-7): DTGVSQNPRHKITKRGQNVTFRCDPISEHNRLYWYRQTLGQGPEFLTYFQNEAQLEKSRLLSDRFSAERPKGSFSTLEIQRTEQGDSAMYLCASSETQGNEQYFGPGTRLTVT.

A word on this clone: The junction differs from germline at one of its ends, possibly a read error. The V call is TRBV5-6, the J call TRBJ2-1; D not certain. Germline CDR1 SGHDT, CDR2 YYEEEE. The CDR3 extends over 11 amino acids. The CDR3: CASSSYNEQFF. CDR3 bases: TGTGCCAGCAGCTCCTATAATGAGCAGTTCTTC.

This sequence joins TRBV5-1 and TRBJ1-2, with D tentatively TRBD1 (6 bases). The CDR3 is 14 amino acids. Looked up from germline, CDR1 is SGHRS and CDR2 is YFSETQ. V lost 4 bases and J 8 bases, leaving 18 bases between the germline ends. CDR3 coding DNA: TGCGCCAGCAGCAACACAGGGTTGGCTGGAGGCTACACCTTC. This translates into CASSNTGLAGGYTF.

V is TRBV27 and J is TRBJ1-6, with TRBD1 matching over 7 bases. This CDR3 has 12 residues. The ends lost 6 bases at V and 10 bases at J; junction bases unmatched: 3. The germline CDR1 and CDR2 sequences are MNHEY and SMNVEV (reference sequence). CDR3 amino acids: CASRTGYSPLHF. The CDR3 bases are TGTGCCAGCAGGACAGGGTACTCACCCCTCCACTTT.

This clone was counted once. The CDR3 bases are TGTGCCAGCTACCAAGGGCTAGCGGGAGCTGGGGCCAACGTCCTGACTTTC. Protein product: CASYQGLAGAGANVLTF. The chain combines TRBV5-6 with TRBJ2-6; TRBD2 matches at 10 bases. J gave up 2 bases and V 7 bases, and 9 bases lay outside the gene matches. The CDR3 has 17 residues. CDR1 is SGHDT, CDR2 YYEEEE, per germline.

The V call is TRBV15, the J call TRBJ2-2; possibly TRBD2 for D (5 bases). The germline V gene encodes CDR1 LNHNV and CDR2 YYDKDF (reference sequence). The V and J ends lost 1 base and 0 bases respectively, with 9 bases between them. The CDR3 is 16 amino acids. CDR3 residues: CATSRAEETNTGELFF. The CDR3 bases are TGTGCCACCAGCAGAGCGGAGGAGACGAACACCGGGGAGCTGTTTTTT.

This sequence joins TRBV5-1 and TRBJ2-2; D not resolved. V lost 0 bases to trimming and J lost 7 bases, with 7 bases between them. Germline V CDR1 and CDR2: SGHRS, YFSETQ. This CDR3 region has 13 residues. In DNA form, the CDR3 reads TGCGCCAGCAGCTTGGTTAGCATCGGGGAGCTGTTTTTT. Its protein is CASSLVSIGELFF.

The chain links TRBV7-8 to TRBJ1-5; tentative D call: TRBD1 (5 bases). Germline V CDR1 and CDR2: SGHVS, FQNEAQ. Trimming pared 2 bases from V and 1 base from J, leaving 24 bases between. The CDR3 consists of 20 residues. CDR3 amino acids: CASSLPRTATDGGSNQPQHF. The DNA of the CDR3 is TGTGCCAGCAGCTTACCTAGGACGGCAACCGACGGGGGGAGCAATCAGCCCCAGCATTTT.

The chain is built from TRBV6-5 and TRBJ2-7; 9 bases line up with TRBD2. The length of the CDR3 is 15 residues. V lost 0 bases to trimming and J lost 3 bases; unmatched junction nucleotides: 3. Germline-derived CDR1 and CDR2 are MNHEY and SVGAGI. The CDR3 is CASSYSRTSVYEQYF. DNA of the CDR3: TGTGCCAGCAGTTACTCGAGGACTAGCGTCTACGAGCAGTACTTC.

This rearrangement joins TRBV19 to TRBJ1-5; no clear D. Trimming cost V 3 bases and J 4 bases, with 7 bases left between them. The CDR3 length is 13 residues. Germline CDR1 is LNHDA and CDR2 is SQIVND (reference sequence). The CDR3 region is CASSIPGNQPQHF. The DNA for the CDR3 is TGTGCCAGTAGTATTCCGGGAAATCAGCCCCAGCATTTT.

The chain couples TRBV5-1 to TRBJ1-2; TRBD1 is a possible D gene (6 bases). V was pared by 4 bases and J by 5 bases, with 12 bases between. Germline CDR1 reads SGHRS; CDR2 reads YFSETQ. The CDR3 is 13 amino acids. The CDR3 nucleotides read TGCGCCAGCAGCGACTACAGGGAATATGGCTACACCTTC. Translating gives CASSDYREYGYTF. The entire variable domain, with the rest obtained from reference TRBV5-1 and TRBJ1-2, is as follows: KAGVTQTPRYLIKTRGQQVTLSCSPISGHRSVSWYQQTPGQGLQFLFEYFSETQRNKGNFPGRFSGRQFSNSRSEMNVSTLELGDSALYLCASSDYREYGYTFGSGTRLTVV.

This chain joins TRBV6-5 and TRBJ1-6; TRBD1 matches at 11 bases. This CDR3 comprises 15 residues. Germline lookup yields CDR1 MNHEY and CDR2 SVGAGI. J lost 11 bases, V lost 7 bases, and 10 bases had no gene match. The CDR3: CASIKPRTGGTPLHF. The CDR3 bases are TGTGCCAGCATCAAACCTAGGACAGGGGGCACACCCCTCCACTTT.

In regard to this clone: This CDR3 is also generated by other DNA sequences in the sample. The chain combines TRBV27 with TRBJ1-2, with TRBD1 matching 7 bases. Losses at the gene ends were 3 bases for V and 2 bases for J; bases not matched to a gene: 6. The CDR3 has 15 residues. CDR1 is MNHEY and CDR2 is SMNVEV in the germline V gene (reference sequence). The CDR3 coding sequence is TGTGCCAGCAGTTTCGGGCAGGGGGGAAACTATGGCTACACCTTC. It yields the protein CASSFGQGGNYGYTF.

The rearrangement joins TRBV28 to TRBJ1-3, with TRBD1 as a possible D gene (5 bases). The germline V gene encodes CDR1 MDHEN and CDR2 SYDVKM. The CDR3 consists of 16 residues. V was trimmed by 4 bases and J by 2 bases, leaving 15 bases between them. CDR3: CASSSAGLQPGNTIYF. CDR3 DNA sequence: TGTGCCAGCAGTTCAGCGGGGCTACAGCCTGGAAACACCATATATTTT.

V usage is TRBV6-5 and J usage is TRBJ2-7; a possible D gene is TRBD2 (6 bases). Germline-derived CDR1 and CDR2 are MNHEY and SVGAGI. V was shortened by 6 bases and J by 0 bases, with 15 bases between the two germline ends. The CDR3 is made up of 15 amino acids. The CDR3 region has the DNA TGTGCCAGCAGGCCACCCGGGGGAAGCTCCTACGAGCAGTACTTC. It yields the protein CASRPPGGSSYEQYF.

J is TRBJ2-4 and V is TRBV3-1 (or the pseudogene TRBV3-2); 8 nucleotides match TRBD1. CDR1 and CDR2 (germline): LGHDT, YNNKEL (reference sequence). V trimming: 1 base; J trimming: 6 bases; junction bases outside the gene matches: 5. CDR3 length: 15 residues. The CDR3 DNA sequence: TGTGCCAGCAGCCAAGGGACAGGGTGGGTAAACATTCAGTACTTC. Translation gives CASSQGTGWVNIQYF.

The chain links TRBV28 to TRBJ1-1; no definite D call. Germline V lookup: CDR1 MDHEN, CDR2 SYDVKM. This CDR3 spans 14 amino acids. Deletions cut 2 bases from V and 1 base from J, with 8 bases between. Written as DNA, the CDR3 is TGTGCCAGCAGTTTAAGAGGGAAGAACACTGAAGCTTTCTTT. This translates into CASSLRGKNTEAFF.

This chain joins TRBV28 and TRBJ2-7; 7 bases agree with TRBD2. CDR3 size: 15 residues. Per the germline V gene, CDR1 is MDHEN and CDR2 is SYDVKM. V was pared by 5 bases and J by 2 bases, with 9 bases of the junction left unmatched. The CDR3: CASSGGDLQAYEQYF. CDR3 DNA sequence: TGTGCCAGCAGTGGGGGGGACCTCCAAGCCTACGAGCAGTACTTC.

This clone was observed a single time. The J gene is TRBJ2-3, the V gene TRBV4-2; 8 bases agree with TRBD2. Germline lookup yields CDR1 LGHNA and CDR2 YNFKEQ. V gave up 3 bases and J gave up 3 bases; unmatched junction bases: 8. The CDR3 loop spans 16 amino acids. CDR3 sequence: CASSQPGGGLTDTQYF. The CDR3 DNA reads as TGTGCCAGCAGCCAGCCCGGGGGGGGGTTGACAGATACGCAGTATTTT.